A few counts support the clone carrying this T cell receptor (beta chain). Its specificity is unknown. V lost 4 bases and J lost 4; bases outside the gene matches: 7. Germline loops: CDR1 SGHNT, CDR2 YYREEE (reference sequence). CDR3 size: 14 residues. It was second doses at about 4 or about 12 weeks that were pooled. The assay was immunoSEQ multiplex PCR, and TCRdb's table has in-frame clones only and misses some. The sample lists 88,000 or so clones; 85% to 90% were seen once. The sample originates from a study of T cell responses to AZD1222 COVID-19 vaccine. Study conclusions and caveats: It was only after the peak T cell response that any repertoires were sampled. The donors showed a predominance of white British ancestry and of females, with possible underestimation of clonal diversity.

The sequencing used peripheral blood, collected 28 days after the second AZD1222 dose. The chain couples TRBV5-4 to TRBJ1-2, with 7 bases aligning to TRBD1. The sequence came from an adult who received the AZD1222 COVID-19 vaccine. DNA for the CDR3: TGTGCCAGCAGCCGGGACAGTGGGAGCTATGGCTACACCTTC. It encodes CASSRDSGSYGYTF.